Listed here are 31 T cell receptor beta chains from one sample, sequenced in a study of cytomegalovirus exposure and HLA in healthy donors. It was with 60 Vbeta and 13 Jbeta primers that the PCR ran. Clones were read by immunoSEQ multiplex PCR, and TCRdb kept only the in-frame ones, dropping some. The data contain roughly 200,000 clones, around 80% of them singletons. The sequenced material came from PBMCs. Every receptor here comes from a woman aged 60-75 years in good health and CMV-seropositive.

J is TRBJ2-1 and V is TRBV19; 8 bases line up with TRBD2. This CDR3 contains 16 residues. Germline V lookup: CDR1 LNHDA, CDR2 SQIVND (reference sequence). Trimming took 7 bases from V and 0 from J; bases not matched to a gene: 8. DNA for the CDR3: TGTGCCAGTAACCCGAGCGGGAGAAGCTCCTACAATGAGCAGTTCTTC. Its protein product is CASNPSGRSSYNEQFF. Variable domain in full (rest from reference TRBV19 and TRBJ2-1): DGGITQSPKYLFRKEGQNVTLSCEQNLNHDAMYWYRQDPGQGLRLIYYSQIVNDFQKGDIAEGYSVSREKKESFPLTVTSAQKNPTAFYLCASNPSGRSSYNEQFFGPGTRLTVL.

This clone was observed a single time. V gene TRBV7-8 combines with J gene TRBJ1-2; D is undetermined. The CDR3 totals 14 residues. With 4 bases removed from V and 3 bases from J, the gap between germline ends came to 12 bases. Germline V gene lookup returns CDR1 SGHVS and CDR2 FQNEAQ. The CDR3 DNA sequence: TGTGCCAGCAGCTCCAGTGTTACAGACTATGGCTACACCTTC. Its protein is CASSSSVTDYGYTF.

The V gene is TRBV5-1, the J gene TRBJ2-6; D is uncertain. Trimming cost V 0 bases and J 4 bases, with 8 bases left between them. The CDR3 is made up of 15 amino acids. Germline lookup yields CDR1 SGHRS and CDR2 YFSETQ. The DNA of the CDR3 is TGCGCCAGCAGCTTGGATCCTCCCGGGGCCAACGTCCTGACTTTC. It yields the protein CASSLDPPGANVLTF. Variable domain in full (rest from reference TRBV5-1 and TRBJ2-6): KAGVTQTPRYLIKTRGQQVTLSCSPISGHRSVSWYQQTPGQGLQFLFEYFSETQRNKGNFPGRFSGRQFSNSRSEMNVSTLELGDSALYLCASSLDPPGANVLTFGAGSRLTVL.

This clone appeared a few times. The chain links TRBV15 to TRBJ1-4; D is ambiguous. Germline CDR1 reads LNHNV; CDR2 reads YYDKDF (reference sequence). The CDR3 loop spans 15 amino acids. V was trimmed by 0 bases and J by 6 bases, leaving 11 bases between them. DNA for the CDR3: TGTGCCACCAGCAGAGATTACAGAGGGTATGAAAAACTGTTTTTT. Translation gives CATSRDYRGYEKLFF. The variable domain in full, with the rest retrieved from reference TRBV15 and TRBJ1-4, is DAMVIQNPRYQVTQFGKPVTLSCSQTLNHNVMYWYQQKSSQAPKLLFHYYDKDFNNEADTPDNFQSRRPNTSFCFLDIRSPGLGDTAMYLCATSRDYRGYEKLFFGSGTQLSVL.

The rearrangement links TRBV6-1 to TRBJ1-4; 9 nucleotides agree with TRBD1. CDR1 is MNHNS and CDR2 is SASEGT in the germline V gene. The CDR3 has 14 residues. The junction had 6 bases not matched to a gene; V was cut back by 5 bases and J by 8 bases. The CDR3 nucleotides are TGTGCCAGCAGTAGGACAGGGGTGAAGGAAAAACTGTTTTTT. This gives the protein CASSRTGVKEKLFF.

The chain joins TRBV5-1 to TRBJ1-1; 8 nucleotides align to TRBD1. V lost 2 bases and J lost 1; bases outside the gene matches: 4. Looked up from germline, CDR1 is SGHRS and CDR2 is YFSETQ. This CDR3 comprises 15 residues. DNA of the CDR3: TGCGCCAGCAGCTTCAGGGGGCAGGCGAACACTGAAGCTTTCTTT. It is translated as CASSFRGQANTEAFF.

The chain recombines TRBV4-3 with TRBJ2-1; D gene uncertain. The CDR3 covers 13 residues. Trimming removed 5 bases from V and 10 bases from J, with 15 bases in between. The germline gives CDR1 LGHNA, CDR2 YSLEER. DNA of the CDR3: TGCGCCAGCAGCTTAACAACCTCGAGGGAGCAGTTCTTC. It yields the protein CASSLTTSREQFF.

The chain links TRBV5-1 to TRBJ1-2; D unclear. The V gene lost 0 bases and the J gene lost 1 base, with 7 bases spanning the gap. CDR3 length: 14 amino acids. Germline V CDR1 and CDR2: SGHRS, YFSETQ. Written as DNA, the CDR3 is TGCGCCAGCAGCTTGGCACCGGGTAACTATGGCTACACCTTC. As protein: CASSLAPGNYGYTF.

This rearrangement joins TRBV7-7 to TRBJ2-3; D unresolved. This CDR3 contains 14 residues. The germline gives CDR1 SSHAT, CDR2 FNYEAQ (reference sequence). V was cut by 1 base and J by 2 bases, with 7 bases left in between. The CDR3 bases are TGTGCCAGCAGCTTAGGACAACCCACAGATACGCAGTATTTT. Protein product: CASSLGQPTDTQYF.

The J gene is TRBJ1-1, the V gene TRBV5-4; the match to TRBD1 covers 8 bases. The CDR3 extends over 15 amino acids. V was clipped by 3 bases and J by 4 bases; unmatched bases: 8. Looked up from germline, CDR1 is SGHNT and CDR2 is YYREEE (reference sequence). The CDR3 region has the DNA TGTGCCAGCAGCTATATGACAGGGGAAACCACTGAAGCTTTCTTT. Its translation: CASSYMTGETTEAFF.

V gene TRBV7-9 combines with J gene TRBJ2-7; 10 nucleotides align to TRBD2. The junction had 11 bases not matched to a gene; V was cut back by 5 bases and J by 4 bases. Germline CDR1 and CDR2: SEHNR and FQNEAQ (reference sequence). The CDR3 spans 16 residues. In DNA form, the CDR3 reads TGTGCCAGCAGCCACCAGGGGCTAGCGGGAGAATACGAGCAGTACTTC. This translates into CASSHQGLAGEYEQYF.

The DNA of the CDR3 is TGTGCCAGCAGAACTAGCGGGAGCTCCTACAATGAGCAGTTCTTC. This gives the protein CASRTSGSSYNEQFF. The V gene is TRBV6-5, the J gene TRBJ2-1; 11 bases map to TRBD2. V lost 6 bases to trimming and J lost 0 bases; unmatched junction nucleotides: 1. The germline V gene has CDR1 MNHEY and CDR2 SVGAGI. This CDR3 is 15 amino acids long.

This chain joins TRBV2 and TRBJ1-3, with unresolved D. The V gene lost 5 bases and the J gene lost 4 bases, with 9 bases spanning the gap. CDR3 length: 13 residues. Germline V CDR1 and CDR2: SNHLY, FYNNEI. CDR3 coding DNA: TGTGCCAGCAGTTGGGAGGCCGGAAACACCATATATTTT. It encodes CASSWEAGNTIYF.

This clone was counted only a few times. This rearrangement joins TRBV4-2 to TRBJ1-5, with TRBD1 identical over 8 bases. The CDR3 totals 16 residues. Trimming cost V 0 bases and J 7 bases; bases outside gene matches: 8. CDR1 and CDR2 (germline): LGHNA, YNFKEQ. Here the CDR3 DNA reads TGTGCCAGCAGCCAAGAAAGCCAGGGGGCTGGGCAGCCCCAGCATTTT. It is translated as CASSQESQGAGQPQHF.

This sequence joins TRBV18 and TRBJ2-7, with D possibly TRBD2 on 6 matching bases. This CDR3 region has 14 residues. V was cut by 2 bases and J by 5 bases, with 13 bases left in between. In germline, CDR1 is KGHSH, CDR2 LQKENI. CDR3 sequence: CASSPGGVSHEQYF. Here the CDR3 DNA reads TGTGCCAGCTCACCAGGAGGGGTATCCCACGAGCAGTACTTC.

V is TRBV2 and J is TRBJ2-1; TRBD2 aligns across 15 bases. After removal of 8 bases from V and 4 bases from J, the junction contained 12 bases not matched to a gene. CDR3 length equals 18 residues. The V gene's germline CDR1 is SNHLY and CDR2 FYNNEI. CDR3 sequence: CASGQPGLAGGGYNEQFF. CDR3 DNA: TGTGCCAGCGGGCAGCCGGGACTAGCGGGGGGAGGATACAATGAGCAGTTCTTC.

This chain links TRBV19 with TRBJ2-7; D might be TRBD2 (5 bases). The CDR3 spans 13 residues. Deletions cut 3 bases from V and 2 bases from J, with 8 bases between. CDR1 is LNHDA and CDR2 is SQIVND in the germline V gene (reference sequence). The chain's CDR3 is CASSMDSTYEQYF. CDR3 coding DNA: TGTGCCAGTAGTATGGACTCCACCTACGAGCAGTACTTC.

The J gene is TRBJ2-5, the V gene TRBV5-1; maybe TRBD2 (6 bases). The end of the DNA is better explained by TRBJ2-7, so the J call may be wrong. The CDR3 runs 14 residues. In germline, CDR1 is SGHRS, CDR2 YFSETQ. CDR3 nucleotides: TGCGCCAGCAGCCGTGCCGGGACTGCCTACGAGCAGTACTTC. Residues: CASSRAGTAYEQYF.

The CDR3 reads CASSLDAGSNEKLFF. The DNA of the CDR3 is TGCGCCAGCAGCTTGGATGCGGGGAGTAATGAAAAACTGTTTTTT. The chain combines TRBV5-1 with TRBJ1-4, with no clear D. CDR3 length: 15 residues. Germline V gene lookup returns CDR1 SGHRS and CDR2 YFSETQ. The ends were cut back, 0 bases at V and 4 bases at J, with 10 bases in the middle.

The gene calls are TRBV6-1 and TRBJ2-7; maybe TRBD2 (5 bases). CDR3 length: 15 amino acids. CDR1 and CDR2 from the germline V gene are MNHNS and SASEGT. V was pared by 5 bases and J by 0 bases, with 14 bases between. The CDR3 loop reads CASSSPSGGSYEQYF. The CDR3 DNA is TGTGCCAGCAGTTCTCCGAGCGGAGGCTCCTACGAGCAGTACTTC.

V is TRBV4-1 and J is TRBJ2-5; 7 nucleotides line up with TRBD2. Losses at the gene ends were 1 base for V and 1 base for J; bases not matched to a gene: 6. Germline V gene sequence: CDR1 MGHRA, CDR2 YSYEKL. The CDR3 length is 16 residues. The CDR3 loop is CASSQVSRLAQETQYF. CDR3 nucleotides: TGCGCCAGCAGCCAAGTTTCCAGACTAGCCCAAGAGACCCAGTACTTC.

The V and J genes are TRBV2 and TRBJ2-7; 11 bases map to TRBD1. CDR1 and CDR2 (germline): SNHLY, FYNNEI. V was clipped by 6 bases and J by 5 bases; unmatched bases: 6. CDR3 length equals 14 residues. CDR3 coding DNA: TGTGCCAGCAGACCCGGACAGGGGGCCCACGAGCAGTACTTC. Translating gives CASRPGQGAHEQYF.

The chain has TRBV10-3 and TRBJ1-1; TRBD1 matches at 7 bases. The trim removed 6 bases at V and 8 bases at J, leaving 3 bases unmatched. This CDR3 comprises 11 residues. CDR1 and CDR2 (germline): ENHRY, SYGVKD. Here the CDR3 reads CAISRDREAFF. The CDR3 DNA reads TGTGCCATCAGCCGGGACAGAGAAGCTTTCTTT.

This clone occurred once. The gene calls are TRBV4-1 and TRBJ2-7; 10 nucleotides line up with TRBD1. Germline CDR1 and CDR2: MGHRA and YSYEKL. The CDR3 contains 16 residues. V gave up 1 base and J gave up 6 bases; unmatched junction bases: 9. The CDR3 bases are TGCGCCAGCAGCCAAGCGCCGGGACAGGGGATGGTCGAGCAGTACTTC. Translating gives CASSQAPGQGMVEQYF.

The rearrangement joins TRBV11-2 to TRBJ1-4, with 8 bases that match TRBD1. CDR1 and CDR2 from the germline V gene are SGHAT and FQNNGV. This CDR3 is 18 amino acids long. Germline trimming cut 5 bases from V and 0 bases from J; bases unmatched to any gene: 11. In DNA, the CDR3 is TGTGCCAGCAGCCCGACAGGGGAGGTATGGGCAACTAATGAAAAACTGTTTTTT. Its protein is CASSPTGEVWATNEKLFF.

This clone has a handful of counts. The CDR3 reads CASSLVGGGEKLFF. In DNA form, the CDR3 reads TGTGCCAGCAGCTTAGTTGGGGGAGGAGAAAAACTGTTTTTT. The V and J genes are TRBV7-2 and TRBJ1-4; D possibly corresponds to TRBD1 (5 bases). This CDR3 has 14 residues. Germline V gene sequence: CDR1 SGHTA, CDR2 FQGNSA. Trimming removed 1 base from V and 8 bases from J, with 11 bases in between.

This rearrangement joins TRBV10-1 to TRBJ2-1; maybe TRBD2 (6 bases). The germline gives CDR1 WNHNN, CDR2 SYGVQD (reference sequence). The V end was cut by 6 bases, the J end by 12 bases, with 18 bases between. The CDR3 has 13 residues. CDR3 in amino acids: CASSRDFREGQFF. Here the CDR3 DNA reads TGCGCCAGCAGCCGGGACTTTCGAGAAGGGCAGTTCTTC.

The chain has TRBV5-6 and TRBJ2-3, with TRBD1 identical over 12 bases. CDR3 length equals 17 residues. V shed 4 bases, J shed 1 base, and the junction held 7 bases outside the gene matches. CDR1 and CDR2 (germline): SGHDT, YYEEEE. The CDR3, as DNA: TGTGCCAGCAGCGGGGGACAGGGGGCATCGGGCACAGATACGCAGTATTTT. Translation: CASSGGQGASGTDTQYF.

The gene calls are TRBV28 and TRBJ1-4; D unresolved. Looked up from germline, CDR1 is MDHEN and CDR2 is SYDVKM. Trimming left V 6 bases short and J 5 bases short, with 13 bases between. This CDR3 is 14 amino acids long. The CDR3 reads CASSSRLNNEKLFF. In nucleotides, the CDR3 is TGTGCCAGCAGCTCCCGACTGAACAATGAAAAACTGTTTTTT.

This chain joins TRBV15 and TRBJ1-2, with D unresolved. The CDR3 is 13 amino acids. Trimming shortened V by 1 base and J by 8 bases, and 11 bases separated the two germline ends. Germline loops: CDR1 LNHNV, CDR2 YYDKDF (reference sequence). The CDR3 region has the DNA TGTGCCACCAGCAGAGGCGGAGGGCTGGGCTACACCTTC. This encodes CATSRGGGLGYTF. Supplemented by reference TRBV15 and TRBJ1-2, the full variable domain reads DAMVIQNPRYQVTQFGKPVTLSCSQTLNHNVMYWYQQKSSQAPKLLFHYYDKDFNNEADTPDNFQSRRPNTSFCFLDIRSPGLGDTAMYLCATSRGGGLGYTFGSGTRLTVV.

The chain employs TRBV5-5 and TRBJ1-1; D unresolved. Looked up from germline, CDR1 is SGHKS and CDR2 is YYEKEE (reference sequence). This CDR3 has 13 residues. V lost 3 bases, J lost 0 bases, and 6 bases lay in between. Written as DNA, the CDR3 is TGTGCCAGCAGCTCGGACTTGAACACTGAAGCTTTCTTT. Translation: CASSSDLNTEAFF.